These 26 T cell receptor beta chains originate from one sample sequenced in a study of blood T cell repertoires in COVID-19. The repertoire was sequenced with immunoSEQ multiplex PCR; TCRdb's copy has only in-frame clones and lacks some. Here the sample spans 450,000 to 600,000 clones, about nine tenths being singletons. The material sequenced was PBMCs or T cells enriched from blood (not recorded which). Receptor source: a woman aged 18-30 years who had recovered from COVID-19.

For this clone: The junction departs from the called germline gene at one end, perhaps through a read error. This chain connects TRBV12-3 or TRBV12-4 to TRBJ2-3; TRBD2 matches at 9 bases. The CDR3 runs 13 residues. In DNA form, the CDR3 reads TGTGCCAGCAGTCCCACTTTTGGGACTAGCTGGGATTTT. As protein: CASSPTFGTSWDF.

This rearrangement joins TRBV18 to TRBJ1-5; the D is unclear. CDR1 is KGHSH, CDR2 LQKENI, per germline. V lost 3 bases and J lost 9, with 12 bases in between. CDR3 size: 13 residues. CDR3 sequence (DNA): TGTGCCAGCTCACCGGTAAGGGCGGGGCCCCAGCATTTT. This encodes CASSPVRAGPQHF.

The gene calls are TRBV3-1 (or the pseudogene TRBV3-2) and TRBJ1-2; D possibly corresponds to TRBD1 (6 bases). Deletions cut 4 bases from V and 7 bases from J, with 22 bases between. CDR1 is LGHDT, CDR2 YNNKEL, per germline (reference sequence). The CDR3 spans 16 residues. The CDR3 region has the DNA TGTGCCAGCAGCCCTAACTTTGGCAGGGGAAGCCTTGGCTACACCTTC. Translation: CASSPNFGRGSLGYTF.

The chain is built from TRBV5-4 and TRBJ2-5; 7 positions match TRBD2. This CDR3 is built from 15 residues. V dropped 1 base and J dropped 1; count of bases not matched to a gene: 4. Germline V gene data show CDR1 as SGHNT and CDR2 as YYREEE (reference sequence). CDR3 protein: CASSLPSGTQETQYF. The CDR3 DNA sequence: TGTGCCAGCAGCTTGCCTAGCGGAACCCAAGAGACCCAGTACTTC.

The chain joins TRBV4-1 to TRBJ1-6, with D unresolved. This CDR3 is 15 amino acids long. V lost 1 base and J 7 bases, leaving 11 bases between the germline ends. Per germline, CDR1 MGHRA and CDR2 YSYEKL. In DNA, the CDR3 is TGCGCCAGCAGCCAAGTATTGGGCTTCAATTCACCCCTCCACTTT. Its protein product is CASSQVLGFNSPLHF.

The V gene is TRBV6-5, the J gene TRBJ1-2, with D hard to call. V was trimmed by 6 bases and J by 5 bases, leaving 13 bases between them. The CDR3 contains 13 residues. Germline V gene sequence: CDR1 MNHEY, CDR2 SVGAGI. The CDR3 DNA reads TGTGCCAGCAGCCGCGAGGAACTTTATGGCTACACCTTC. As protein: CASSREELYGYTF.

This clone has only one observation. V and J are TRBV25-1 and TRBJ1-6, with D uncertain. Per the germline V gene, CDR1 is MGHDK and CDR2 is SYGVNS. Trimming stripped 1 base from V and 5 bases from J, with 9 bases between. The CDR3 is 15 residues long. In DNA form, the CDR3 reads TGTGCCAGCAGTGAATCCGGGTGGGATAATTCACCCCTCCACTTT. It encodes CASSESGWDNSPLHF.

V and J are TRBV12-5 and TRBJ1-1; D call uncertain. V was cut by 7 bases and J by 1 base, with 13 bases left in between. The CDR3 extends over 14 amino acids. CDR1 LGHNT and CDR2 FRNRAP come from the germline V gene. The CDR3 bases are TGTGCTAGTGCATCCGGTCCGGGGAACACTGAAGCTTTCTTT. Its protein product is CASASGPGNTEAFF.

The chain is built from TRBV4-2 and TRBJ2-5; 9 nucleotides line up with TRBD1. The CDR3 totals 16 residues. Trimming took 2 bases from V and 3 from J; bases not matched to a gene: 7. CDR1 and CDR2 from the germline V gene are LGHNA and YNFKEQ. CDR3 amino acids: CASSQFQGDREETQYF. In DNA form, the CDR3 reads TGTGCCAGCAGCCAATTCCAGGGGGACAGGGAAGAGACCCAGTACTTC.

The chain combines TRBV30 with TRBJ2-1; 8 bases are shared with TRBD2. This CDR3 is 13 amino acids long. V shed 0 bases, J shed 9 bases, and the junction held 4 bases outside the gene matches. Germline CDR1 GTSNPN, CDR2 SVGIG (reference sequence). CDR3 in DNA: TGTGCCTGGAGTGTACCCAGCGGGGGTGAGCAGTTCTTC. Translated: CAWSVPSGGEQFF.

The gene calls are TRBV6-5 and TRBJ1-6; D call uncertain. The length of the CDR3 is 13 residues. V was pared by 6 bases and J by 11 bases, with 14 bases between. Per the germline V gene, CDR1 is MNHEY and CDR2 is SVGAGI. CDR3 DNA sequence: TGTGCCAGCAGCTCCAACCGGGATACACCCCTCCACTTT. This translates into CASSSNRDTPLHF.

The J gene is TRBJ1-1, the V gene TRBV7-2; D is unclear. Deletions cut 0 bases from V and 0 bases from J, with 5 bases between. The CDR3 spans 14 residues. Germline CDR1 reads SGHTA; CDR2 reads FQGNSA. CDR3 sequence (DNA): TGTGCCAGCAGCTTAGCCTACTTGAACACTGAAGCTTTCTTT. Protein sequence: CASSLAYLNTEAFF.

The chain joins TRBV28 to TRBJ1-1, with 7 positions matching TRBD1. Germline assignment: CDR1 MDHEN and CDR2 SYDVKM. The V segment lost 5 bases and the J segment 0 bases; nucleotides outside the gene matches: 12. The CDR3 runs 17 residues. CDR3 sequence (DNA): TGTGCCAGCAGTCTTTTCCCCCGACAGGGTCTGAACACTGAAGCTTTCTTT. This translates into CASSLFPRQGLNTEAFF.

This rearrangement joins TRBV28 to TRBJ1-1, with D possibly being TRBD1 (6 bases). Germline V CDR1 and CDR2: MDHEN, SYDVKM. The CDR3 extends over 15 amino acids. Trimming took 6 bases from V and 0 from J, leaving 14 bases between them. This chain's CDR3 is CASSRRTALNTEAFF. CDR3 coding DNA: TGTGCCAGCAGCCGCAGGACAGCCCTGAACACTGAAGCTTTCTTT.

V is TRBV9 and J is TRBJ1-1; D ambiguous. This CDR3 contains 14 residues. The ends were cut back, 4 bases at V and 10 bases at J, with 20 bases in the middle. Germline assignment: CDR1 SGDLS and CDR2 YYNGEE. Here the CDR3 DNA reads TGTGCCAGCAGCTCATCTGCGGATCTCCGCGCAGCTTTCTTT. It encodes CASSSSADLRAAFF.

The chain couples TRBV10-2 to TRBJ1-5; D unresolved. This CDR3 region has 16 residues. V was clipped by 2 bases and J by 4 bases, with 15 bases between them. Germline assignment: CDR1 WSHSY and CDR2 SAAADI. CDR3 bases: TGCGCCAGCAGTGAGAATTACGGAGCGGGGAATCAGCCCCAGCATTTT. This translates into CASSENYGAGNQPQHF.

The chain recombines TRBV4-2 with TRBJ1-1; D unclear. Germline V gene lookup returns CDR1 LGHNA and CDR2 YNFKEQ. CDR3 length equals 14 residues. The ends were cut back, 4 bases at V and 4 bases at J, with 13 bases in the middle. CDR3 loop: CASSREASGTEAFF. CDR3 nucleotides: TGTGCCAGCAGCCGCGAGGCTTCCGGCACTGAAGCTTTCTTT.

This chain uses TRBV11-2 with TRBJ1-5; D gene ambiguous. Germline-derived CDR1 and CDR2 are SGHAT and FQNNGV. V was pared by 3 bases and J by 7 bases, with 16 bases between. CDR3 length equals 15 residues. As DNA, the CDR3 is TGTGCCAGCAGCTTGACGTCTGGGTCGGGGCAGCCCCAGCATTTT. Protein: CASSLTSGSGQPQHF.

The V gene is TRBV18, the J gene TRBJ1-1; D is possibly TRBD1 (5 bases). CDR1 is KGHSH and CDR2 is LQKENI in the germline V gene. The CDR3 is 15 amino acids. Trimming took off 3 bases at V and 5 bases at J, with 16 bases between the two ends. CDR3 DNA sequence: TGTGCCAGCTCACCCCTCCGGGACGCGGGGACTGAAGCTTTCTTT. It encodes CASSPLRDAGTEAFF.

The chain combines TRBV6-5 with TRBJ2-7; TRBD1 aligns across 7 bases. Germline-derived CDR1 and CDR2 are MNHEY and SVGAGI. V shed 6 bases, J shed 4 bases, and the junction held 12 bases outside the gene matches. The CDR3 sequence is 15 residues long. In DNA form, the CDR3 reads TGTGCCAGCAGCCCCTCCGAGGGGGCTTCATACGAGCAGTACTTC. It specifies CASSPSEGASYEQYF.

The V and J genes are TRBV12-5 and TRBJ1-1, with TRBD1 identical over 8 bases. Looked up from germline, CDR1 is LGHNT and CDR2 is FRNRAP. V gave up 6 bases and J gave up 1 base; unmatched junction bases: 10. The CDR3 loop spans 16 amino acids. The CDR3: CASGGTGLDSNTEAFF. The CDR3 DNA follows: TGTGCTAGTGGCGGGACAGGCCTGGATTCGAACACTGAAGCTTTCTTT.

The CDR3 bases are TGCGCCAGCAGCTTCCCCAACGGGGGGGCTTCCGGGGAGCTGTTTTTT. It encodes CASSFPNGGASGELFF. The chain joins TRBV5-1 to TRBJ2-2; TRBD2 matches at 8 bases. The CDR3 runs to 16 residues. Trimming at V came to 2 bases and at J to 6 bases, leaving 9 bases not matched to a gene. Germline V lookup: CDR1 SGHRS, CDR2 YFSETQ.

The V gene is TRBV28, the J gene TRBJ1-2; the match to TRBD1 covers 11 bases. The CDR3 has 14 residues. The germline V gene has CDR1 MDHEN and CDR2 SYDVKM. V lost 6 bases and J lost 3; bases outside the gene matches: 3. This CDR3 reads CASRRTGGDYGYTF. The DNA of the CDR3 is TGTGCCAGCAGGAGGACAGGGGGCGACTATGGCTACACCTTC.

This chain connects TRBV7-2 to TRBJ1-3, with a possible D match to TRBD1 (6 bases). The germline V and J ends were trimmed by 5 bases and 0 bases, with 14 bases remaining between them. This CDR3 is built from 16 residues. Germline V CDR1 and CDR2: SGHTA, FQGNSA. CDR3 DNA: TGTGCCAGCAGCCCTCATAGACAGGCCTCTGGAAACACCATATATTTT. Its protein is CASSPHRQASGNTIYF.

The chain has TRBV5-6 and TRBJ1-4; 8 nucleotides match TRBD1. Germline trimming cut 2 bases from V and 3 bases from J; bases unmatched to any gene: 3. This CDR3 region has 15 residues. Germline V CDR1 and CDR2: SGHDT, YYEEEE. The CDR3 coding sequence is TGTGCCAGCAGCTTCCGGGACAGGCCTAATGAAAAACTGTTTTTT. Translation gives CASSFRDRPNEKLFF.

The V call is TRBV6-5, the J call TRBJ1-2; 7 bases are shared with TRBD1. The ends lost 7 bases at V and 5 bases at J; junction bases unmatched: 10. Germline loops: CDR1 MNHEY, CDR2 SVGAGI. The CDR3 loop spans 14 amino acids. CDR3 amino acids: CASIDQTGLYGYTF. The CDR3 DNA follows: TGTGCCAGCATCGACCAGACAGGGTTGTATGGCTACACCTTC.